This passage covers 17 T cell receptor beta chains from one sample sequenced in a study of blood T cell repertoires in COVID-19. Produced via immunoSEQ multiplex PCR; TCRdb's table is partial and in-frame only. The sample has 540,000 or so clones; about 89% are singletons. Sequencing was performed on peripheral blood. The receptors were sampled from a woman aged 45 to 65 with COVID-19, enrolled during active disease.

V is TRBV9 and J is TRBJ2-7, with 9 bases identical to TRBD1. Germline V gene data show CDR1 as SGDLS and CDR2 as YYNGEE. This CDR3 spans 15 amino acids. V was clipped by 4 bases and J by 0 bases; unmatched bases: 5. CDR3 DNA: TGTGCCAGCAGCCCCGGGACAGGGAGCTCCTACGAGCAGTACTTC. The encoded protein is CASSPGTGSSYEQYF. Combining the CDR3 with reference TRBV9 and TRBJ2-7 gives the whole variable domain DSGVTQTPKHLITATGQRVTLRCSPRSGDLSVYWYQQSLDQGLQFLIQYYNGEERAKGNILERFSAQQFPDLHSELNLSSLELGDSALYFCASSPGTGSSYEQYFGPGTRLTVT.

V and J are TRBV7-2 and TRBJ2-2; 9 bases match TRBD1. The CDR3 covers 14 residues. V shed 6 bases and J 5 bases; nucleotides not matched to a gene: 4. From germline, CDR1 is SGHTA and CDR2 FQGNSA. CDR3 sequence (DNA): TGTGCCAGCAGTACGACAGGGGGTACCGGGGAGCTGTTTTTT. It translates to CASSTTGGTGELFF.

CDR3 nucleotide sequence: TGCGCCAGCAGCTTGGGGACGGTGGGAGGACACGAGCAGTACTTC. Its protein is CASSLGTVGGHEQYF. V usage is TRBV5-1 and J usage is TRBJ2-7; perhaps TRBD2 as D (6 bases). This CDR3 has 15 amino acids. Trimming took off 0 bases at V and 5 bases at J, with 15 bases between the two ends. Germline loops: CDR1 SGHRS, CDR2 YFSETQ.

This chain uses TRBV5-4 with TRBJ1-1; TRBD1 is a possible D gene (6 bases). The CDR3 length is 14 residues. Germline CDR1 is SGHNT and CDR2 is YYREEE (reference sequence). Trimming took 1 base from V and 8 from J, leaving 15 bases between them. CDR3 sequence (DNA): TGTGCCAGCAGCTTGTTCGGCAGGGGTTTCGAAGCTTTCTTT. Amino acids: CASSLFGRGFEAFF. Variable domain in full (rest from reference TRBV5-4 and TRBJ1-1): ETGVTQSPTHLIKTRGQQVTLRCSSQSGHNTVSWYQQALGQGPQFIFQYYREEENGRGNFPPRFSGLQFPNYSSELNVNALELDDSALYLCASSLFGRGFEAFFGQGTRLTVV.

The V and J genes are TRBV27 and TRBJ2-1, with D possibly TRBD1 on 7 matching bases. Germline V CDR1 and CDR2: MNHEY, SMNVEV (reference sequence). Trimming pared 4 bases from V and 5 bases from J, leaving 18 bases between. This CDR3 is 16 amino acids long. The CDR3 DNA reads as TGTGCCAGCAGTTGGGGGGACAGTGCAACCAACAATGAGCAGTTCTTC. Translating gives CASSWGDSATNNEQFF.

The rearrangement links TRBV25-1 to TRBJ1-2; D unclear. CDR1 and CDR2 (germline): MGHDK, SYGVNS. The CDR3 loop spans 13 amino acids. The germline V and J ends were trimmed by 4 bases and 2 bases, with 8 bases remaining between them. CDR3 region: CASSVPGNYGYTF. DNA of the CDR3: TGTGCCAGCAGTGTACCGGGAAACTATGGCTACACCTTC.

The genes are TRBV12-3 or TRBV12-4 and TRBJ2-1, with D hard to call. The CDR3 extends over 11 amino acids. Trimming removed 6 bases at V and 10 bases at J, with 10 bases between. The CDR3 spells CASSLTLEQFF. The CDR3 DNA reads TGTGCCAGCAGCCTTACTTTGGAGCAGTTCTTC.

The chain links TRBV5-4 to TRBJ2-1, with 9 bases identical to TRBD2. V lost 6 bases and J lost 5; bases outside the gene matches: 9. The germline gives CDR1 SGHNT, CDR2 YYREEE (reference sequence). The CDR3 runs to 15 residues. CDR3 region: CASTPLAGPHNEQFF. The CDR3 nucleotides read TGTGCCAGCACCCCGCTAGCGGGGCCCCACAATGAGCAGTTCTTC.

The V gene is TRBV29-1, the J gene TRBJ2-2, with a possible D match to TRBD2 (5 bases). V was pared by 7 bases and J by 4 bases, with 16 bases between. This CDR3 region has 14 residues. Germline CDR1 and CDR2: SQVTM and ANQGSEA. In DNA, the CDR3 is TGCAGCGCTCGACCGGGCGGACTCACCGGGGAGCTGTTTTTT. This sequence encodes CSARPGGLTGELFF.

This clone came up once. J is TRBJ2-7 and V is TRBV7-9; D perhaps matches TRBD1 (6 bases). Per germline, CDR1 SEHNR and CDR2 FQNEAQ (reference sequence). V lost 10 bases, J lost 5 bases, and 21 bases lay in between. This CDR3 spans 14 amino acids. The CDR3 nucleotides read TGTGCCATCCCGAAGGGACCCGCAGGGGACGAGCAGTACTTC. This encodes CAIPKGPAGDEQYF.

V is TRBV20-1 and J is TRBJ1-1; D is unclear. The V end was cut by 3 bases, the J end by 4 bases, with 18 bases between. The CDR3 extends over 15 amino acids. The germline V gene has CDR1 DFQATT and CDR2 SNEGSKA (reference sequence). CDR3 sequence reads: CSASPGVPSSTEAFF. In DNA form, the CDR3 reads TGCAGTGCTAGTCCCGGGGTCCCTTCCAGCACTGAAGCTTTCTTT.

The CDR3 here is CASSDGQVEGEQYF. CDR3 bases: TGTGCCAGCTCAGACGGACAGGTTGAGGGGGAGCAGTACTTC. J is TRBJ2-7 and V is TRBV18, with 7 nucleotides matching TRBD1. Germline CDR1 KGHSH, CDR2 LQKENI. The CDR3 extends over 14 amino acids. J was trimmed by 7 bases and V by 5 bases; bases with no gene match: 11. Filled out from reference TRBV18 and TRBJ2-7, the complete variable domain reads NAGVMQNPRHLVRRRGQEARLRCSPMKGHSHVYWYRQLPEEGLKFMVYLQKENIIDESGMPKERFSAEFPKEGPSILRIQQVVRGDSAAYFCASSDGQVEGEQYFGPGTRLTVT.

CDR3 in amino acids: CASSFRDTAEAFF. The CDR3 DNA sequence: TGTGCCAGCAGCTTCCGGGACACCGCTGAAGCTTTCTTT. The V call is TRBV5-4, the J call TRBJ1-1; D is perhaps TRBD1 (6 bases). CDR3 length equals 13 residues. The germline V gene encodes CDR1 SGHNT and CDR2 YYREEE (reference sequence). Trimming left V 2 bases short and J 6 bases short, with 11 bases between.

This CDR3 reads CASSYRGRSPNEQYF. CDR3 bases: TGTGCCAGCAGTTATAGGGGGCGATCTCCTAACGAGCAGTACTTC. The V call is TRBV28, the J call TRBJ2-7; 7 nucleotides agree with TRBD1. Germline lookup yields CDR1 MDHEN and CDR2 SYDVKM. This CDR3 comprises 15 residues. The V segment lost 4 bases and the J segment 5 bases; nucleotides outside the gene matches: 11.

This clone was counted only a few times. V is TRBV5-4 and J is TRBJ1-2; 7 bases agree with TRBD1. CDR1 and CDR2 from the germline V gene are SGHNT and YYREEE (reference sequence). V lost 4 bases and J lost 0; bases outside the gene matches: 3. The CDR3 runs 14 residues. CDR3 region: CASSDREANYGYTF. CDR3 nucleotides: TGTGCCAGCAGCGACAGGGAAGCTAACTATGGCTACACCTTC.

A remark on this clone: Other DNA sequences in the sample encode the same CDR3. The genes are TRBV7-9 and TRBJ1-4, with D possibly being TRBD1 (6 bases). Germline loops: CDR1 SEHNR, CDR2 FQNEAQ (reference sequence). The CDR3 loop spans 15 amino acids. V dropped 5 bases and J dropped 3 bases, with 13 bases sitting between them. The CDR3 is CASSPQGLANEKLFF. DNA of the CDR3: TGTGCCAGCAGCCCTCAGGGGCTTGCTAATGAAAAACTGTTTTTT.

The chain joins TRBV2 to TRBJ1-4; a possible D gene is TRBD1 (5 bases). The germline gives CDR1 SNHLY, CDR2 FYNNEI. The CDR3 covers 13 residues. The germline V and J ends were trimmed by 11 bases and 8 bases, with 18 bases remaining between them. The CDR3 reads CAASGTSREKLFF. CDR3 nucleotides: TGTGCCGCCTCCGGGACTTCGAGGGAAAAACTGTTTTTT.